Presented here are 28 T cell receptor beta chains from one specimen sequenced in a study of T cells in localized non-small cell lung cancer. Clones were sequenced by immunoSEQ multiplex PCR, and TCRdb holds only the in-frame ones, with some missing. Of roughly 30,000 clones in the sample, 80% to 85% were seen once. Source: peripheral blood mononuclear cells, taken before any cancer treatment. The receptor set was obtained from a man aged 35-75 years with stage III lung adenocarcinoma.

The chain links TRBV28 to TRBJ2-5, with 8 positions matching TRBD2. The CDR3 length is 19 residues. The V gene's germline CDR1 is MDHEN and CDR2 SYDVKM. Unmatched junction bases numbered 15, after V lost 1 base and J lost 2 bases. CDR3 in amino acids: CASSLYGSGDLGKQETQYF. Here the CDR3 DNA reads TGTGCCAGCAGTTTATATGGTAGCGGGGATCTCGGGAAGCAAGAGACCCAGTACTTC.

The chain has TRBV7-6 and TRBJ1-1, with D possibly matching TRBD1 (6 bases). V gave up 9 bases and J gave up 4 bases, with 30 bases separating them. The CDR3 consists of 18 residues. Germline CDR1 reads SGHVS; CDR2 reads FNYEAQ. The chain's CDR3 is CARGKWGGRPQIITEAFF. The CDR3 nucleotides are TGTGCCAGAGGGAAGTGGGGGGGGCGTCCCCAAATTATCACTGAAGCTTTCTTT.

The chain has TRBV28 and TRBJ2-7; possibly TRBD2 for D (6 bases). CDR1 and CDR2 from the germline V gene are MDHEN and SYDVKM. V was clipped by 5 bases and J by 6 bases, with 20 bases between them. The CDR3 covers 15 residues. CDR3 sequence: CASSPRLAGRSEQYF. As DNA, the CDR3 is TGTGCCAGCAGTCCCCGCTTAGCCGGGAGATCCGAGCAGTACTTC.

This clone was seen only once. The chain couples TRBV6-5 to TRBJ1-3, with D tentatively TRBD1 (5 bases). In germline, CDR1 is MNHEY, CDR2 SVGAGI. Trimming pared 0 bases from V and 4 bases from J, leaving 13 bases between. The CDR3 length is 16 residues. The chain's CDR3 is CASSYSGQGSGNTIYF. As DNA, the CDR3 is TGTGCCAGCAGTTACTCGGGGCAGGGCTCAGGAAACACCATATATTTT.

DNA for the CDR3: TGCGCCAGCAGCCCTGACATACAAGAGACCCAGTACTTC. It yields the protein CASSPDIQETQYF. The chain uses TRBV5-1 and TRBJ2-5; D uncertain. Germline CDR1 reads SGHRS; CDR2 reads YFSETQ. V was clipped by 4 bases and J by 2 bases, with 9 bases between them. The CDR3 totals 13 residues.

This sequence joins TRBV10-2 and TRBJ1-5, with unresolved D. V lost 4 bases, J lost 4 bases, and 8 bases lay in between. The CDR3 is 13 amino acids. The germline CDR1 and CDR2 sequences are WSHSY and SAAADI. The CDR3 DNA reads TGCGCCAGCAGTGTGGGGAGTAATCAGCCCCAGCATTTT. This codes for CASSVGSNQPQHF.

This sequence joins TRBV25-1 and TRBJ1-2; D not resolved. The V gene lost 8 bases and the J gene lost 3 bases, with 10 bases spanning the gap. In germline, CDR1 is MGHDK, CDR2 SYGVNS. This CDR3 comprises 12 residues. CDR3 residues: CASRAGDYGYTF. DNA of the CDR3: TGTGCCAGCCGGGCCGGGGACTATGGCTACACCTTC.

This chain uses TRBV30 with TRBJ1-1; D is ambiguous. The germline V and J ends were trimmed by 3 bases and 8 bases, with 16 bases remaining between them. In germline, CDR1 is GTSNPN, CDR2 SVGIG (reference sequence). The CDR3 is made up of 13 amino acids. The CDR3 DNA is TGTGCCTGGAGCCCCCTTCGTGGCAGCGAAGCTTTCTTT. Amino acid sequence: CAWSPLRGSEAFF.

The CDR3 region is CASSLGGQGGEKLFF. CDR3 DNA: TGCGCCAGCAGCTTGGGGGGACAGGGAGGAGAAAAACTGTTTTTT. The chain combines TRBV5-1 with TRBJ1-4, with 9 bases identical to TRBD1. V dropped 0 bases and J dropped 8; count of bases not matched to a gene: 5. Germline V gene data show CDR1 as SGHRS and CDR2 as YFSETQ. CDR3 length: 15 residues.

The chain couples TRBV4-1 to TRBJ2-1, with D uncertain. The germline CDR1 and CDR2 sequences are MGHRA and YSYEKL. V was pared by 2 bases and J by 6 bases, with 11 bases between. There are 14 residues in the CDR3. The CDR3 region has the DNA TGCGCCAGCAGCCAAACCCTCTTTGGCAATGAGCAGTTCTTC. Encoded protein: CASSQTLFGNEQFF.

The chain combines TRBV19 with TRBJ1-2; D uncertain. Germline CDR1 LNHDA, CDR2 SQIVND (reference sequence). Trimming cost V 7 bases and J 3 bases, with 18 bases left between them. The CDR3 spans 15 residues. The CDR3 spells CASTLTHLRDYGYTF. In DNA, the CDR3 is TGTGCCAGTACCCTTACCCACCTTCGGGACTATGGCTACACCTTC.

The CDR3 loop reads CASSPRGTSGRGNTQYF. CDR3 DNA: TGTGCCAGCAGCCCCAGAGGAACTAGCGGGAGGGGAAATACGCAGTATTTT. V gene TRBV7-2 combines with J gene TRBJ2-3, with 13 bases that match TRBD2. The J segment lost 7 bases and the V segment lost 5 bases, leaving 12 bases of the junction unmatched. This CDR3 comprises 17 residues. Germline CDR1 SGHTA, CDR2 FQGNSA.

The chain uses TRBV7-9 and TRBJ1-6; D possibly corresponds to TRBD1 (5 bases). The CDR3 loop spans 16 amino acids. Trimming took off 5 bases at V and 0 bases at J, with 11 bases between the two ends. CDR1 is SEHNR and CDR2 is FQNEAQ in the germline V gene (reference sequence). CDR3 nucleotide sequence: TGTGCCAGCAGCCCGGACACGAGCTCCTATAATTCACCCCTCCACTTT. It is translated as CASSPDTSSYNSPLHF.

The chain carries TRBV5-1 and TRBJ2-2; no definite D call. There are 14 residues in the CDR3. Between the trimmed V and J ends, which lost 0 bases and 1 base, there was a span of 4 bases. Germline V gene lookup returns CDR1 SGHRS and CDR2 YFSETQ. The CDR3 coding sequence is TGCGCCAGCAGCTTGGGAGGGAACACCGGGGAGCTGTTTTTT. Encoded protein: CASSLGGNTGELFF.

The V call is TRBV5-1, the J call TRBJ1-2; 8 nucleotides match TRBD1. V lost 5 bases to trimming and J lost 8 bases; unmatched junction nucleotides: 17. Germline CDR1 reads SGHRS; CDR2 reads YFSETQ. The length of the CDR3 is 16 residues. The CDR3: CASSPGTGASRGGYTF. In DNA form, the CDR3 reads TGCGCCAGCAGTCCCGGGACAGGAGCCAGCCGTGGGGGCTACACCTTC.

CDR3 region: CSVESPFFTDTQYF. The CDR3 DNA reads as TGCAGCGTCGAGTCACCGTTTTTCACAGATACGCAGTATTTT. The chain joins TRBV29-1 to TRBJ2-3, with D hard to call. Trimming left V 6 bases short and J 2 bases short, with 15 bases between. The germline gives CDR1 SQVTM, CDR2 ANQGSEA. The CDR3 has 14 residues.

The genes are TRBV9 and TRBJ1-4; D uncertain. The V gene's germline CDR1 is SGDLS and CDR2 YYNGEE. The CDR3 is made up of 12 amino acids. V was shortened by 3 bases and J by 7 bases, with 7 bases between the two germline ends. The CDR3: CASSGYGEKLFF. The CDR3 region has the DNA TGTGCCAGCAGCGGTTATGGTGAAAAACTGTTTTTT.

The genes are TRBV28 and TRBJ2-1; D gene uncertain. There are 17 residues in the CDR3. Looked up from germline, CDR1 is MDHEN and CDR2 is SYDVKM. Trimming left V 2 bases short and J 4 bases short, with 18 bases between. In DNA form, the CDR3 reads TGTGCCAGCAGTTTACTCTCTAGACACCCACCTTACAATGAGCAGTTCTTC. Its translation is CASSLLSRHPPYNEQFF. The entire variable domain, with the rest obtained from reference TRBV28 and TRBJ2-1, is as follows: DVKVTQSSRYLVKRTGEKVFLECVQDMDHENMFWYRQDPGLGLRLIYFSYDVKMKEKGDIPEGYSVSREKKERFSLILESASTNQTSMYLCASSLLSRHPPYNEQFFGPGTRLTVL.

The chain combines TRBV14 with TRBJ1-2, with 8 bases identical to TRBD1. After removal of 5 bases from V and 4 bases from J, the junction contained 6 bases not matched to a gene. The CDR3 runs to 14 residues. Germline assignment: CDR1 SGHDN and CDR2 FVKESK. As DNA, the CDR3 is TGTGCCAGCAGCGCAACTGACAGGGGCTATGGCTACACCTTC. Its protein is CASSATDRGYGYTF.

The J gene is TRBJ2-7, the V gene TRBV2; no clear D. Between the trimmed V and J ends, which lost 6 bases and 6 bases, there was a span of 12 bases. This CDR3 spans 12 amino acids. Germline V lookup: CDR1 SNHLY, CDR2 FYNNEI. The CDR3: CASSKWTAEQYV. In nucleotides, the CDR3 is TGTGCCAGCAGCAAATGGACCGCCGAGCAGTACGTC.

J is TRBJ1-1 and V is TRBV5-1; TRBD1 matches 10 bases. This CDR3 region has 19 residues. V was clipped by 0 bases and J by 0 bases; unmatched bases: 11. Germline values: CDR1 SGHRS, CDR2 YFSETQ. The CDR3 here is CASSLGPYRDRGLNTEAFF. CDR3 in DNA: TGCGCCAGCAGCTTGGGACCATACCGGGACAGGGGACTGAACACTGAAGCTTTCTTT.

The chain carries TRBV7-8 and TRBJ1-2; D uncertain. The CDR3 covers 14 residues. Trimming took 1 base from V and 1 from J, leaving 7 bases between them. In germline, CDR1 is SGHVS, CDR2 FQNEAQ. CDR3 bases: TGTGCCAGCAGCTTAGGACGGTTTAACTATGGCTACACCTTC. Its protein product is CASSLGRFNYGYTF.

The rearrangement links TRBV7-6 to TRBJ2-5; 9 positions match TRBD1. The J segment lost 5 bases and the V segment lost 1 base, leaving 8 bases of the junction unmatched. Germline V gene data show CDR1 as SGHVS and CDR2 as FNYEAQ. This CDR3 comprises 16 residues. The CDR3 region is CASSLETGGLAETQYF. Written as DNA, the CDR3 is TGTGCCAGCAGCTTAGAAACAGGGGGCCTAGCGGAGACCCAGTACTTC.

This clone appeared a few times. J is TRBJ2-3 and V is TRBV5-1, with D possibly called TRBD1 or TRBD2 (5 bases each). The CDR3 is 15 amino acids. The germline gives CDR1 SGHRS, CDR2 YFSETQ. The ends were cut back, 3 bases at V and 2 bases at J, with 13 bases in the middle. The CDR3 is CASSSGVGDTDTQYF. CDR3 sequence (DNA): TGCGCCAGCAGCTCCGGAGTGGGGGACACAGATACGCAGTATTTT.

This chain links TRBV29-1 with TRBJ1-2, with 11 bases fitting TRBD1. Germline trimming cut 8 bases from V and 0 bases from J; bases unmatched to any gene: 11. This CDR3 contains 16 residues. Per germline, CDR1 SQVTM and CDR2 ANQGSEA. The CDR3 here is CSFGTGTGGSNYGYTF. DNA for the CDR3: TGCAGCTTCGGGACCGGGACAGGGGGTTCTAACTATGGCTACACCTTC.

This clone appeared a few times. J is TRBJ1-1 and V is TRBV2; a possible D gene is TRBD1 (5 bases). V was trimmed by 3 bases and J by 3 bases, leaving 11 bases between them. The CDR3 covers 14 residues. Germline CDR1 SNHLY, CDR2 FYNNEI. The CDR3 DNA sequence: TGTGCCAGCAGTGAGGCAGGGAGGGACACTGAAGCTTTCTTT. This gives the protein CASSEAGRDTEAFF.

V and J are TRBV11-2 and TRBJ2-1, with 7 positions matching TRBD2. From germline, CDR1 is SGHAT and CDR2 FQNNGV. The CDR3 extends over 15 amino acids. V lost 2 bases and J lost 4; bases outside the gene matches: 5. This CDR3 is CASSLYTGGYNEQFF. The CDR3 nucleotides are TGTGCCAGCAGCTTATATACGGGGGGTTACAATGAGCAGTTCTTC.

V gene TRBV11-3 combines with J gene TRBJ2-1; 9 bases are a match to TRBD1. The CDR3 covers 15 residues. Germline loops: CDR1 SGHNT, CDR2 YENEEA. Trimming took 1 base from V and 3 from J; bases not matched to a gene: 1. The CDR3 reads CASSLVGQGYNEQFF. The DNA of the CDR3 is TGTGCCAGCAGCTTAGTGGGACAGGGCTACAATGAGCAGTTCTTC.